The T cell receptor beta chain under discussion was sequenced for a study of blood T cell repertoires in COVID-19. Overall study: Specimens from acute and convalescent COVID-19 originated in the United States, Italy and Spain.

Participants, about 18 to 95 years old, spanned about two dozen US areas. Grouping used clinical history reported by participants in a survey and questionnaire. The V gene end was trimmed by 1 base and the J gene end by 6 bases; junction bases not matched to a gene: 11. CDR3 length: 16 amino acids. Germline assignment: CDR1 SGHTA and CDR2 FQGNSA. In the original workflow: Cell counts per sample came from amplifying reference gene primers. The protocol was immunoSEQ multiplex PCR, while the TCRdb copy is restricted to in-frame clones and leaves out a portion. V and J calls and clone size are copied from that table; D and trimming were computed from the DNA. The sample lists about 270,000 clones, 85% to 90% occurring once.

V gene TRBV7-2 combines with J gene TRBJ2-7; TRBD2 agrees at 8 bases. Material: PBMCs or T cells enriched from blood (not recorded which). The sequence derives from a woman in her thirties with acute COVID-19. CDR3 protein: CASSLGGGLLAAEQYF. As DNA, the CDR3 is TGTGCCAGCAGCTTAGGGGGGGGCCTACTAGCGGCCGAGCAGTACTTC.